A single sample gave rise to the 21 T cell receptor beta chains below, sequenced in a study of control samples from healthy donors and cancer patients (dated by TCRdb to about 2020). The method was the immunoSEQ multiplex PCR assay. TCRdb provides this immuneACCESS table in a form limited to in-frame rearrangements. Some clones are lacking; in checked studies, under half of them reflect an unresolved V gene, and why the rest are absent is not known. This sample lists about 82,000 clones; about 87% were detected once. The top ten constitute more than 15% of the sample. Sequenced material: blood. Receptors originate from a man aged 50-59 years in good health.

This clone was found once. The chain links TRBV27 to TRBJ1-1; unclear D gene. CDR1 is MNHEY and CDR2 is SMNVEV in the germline V gene (reference sequence). V lost 2 bases to trimming and J lost 3 bases, with 7 bases between them. CDR3 length: 13 residues. The chain's CDR3 is CASSLEVYTEAFF. As DNA, the CDR3 is TGTGCCAGCAGTTTAGAGGTTTACACTGAAGCTTTCTTT.

The J gene is TRBJ2-1, the V gene TRBV2; perhaps TRBD1 as D (5 bases). Germline CDR1 reads SNHLY; CDR2 reads FYNNEI. Trimming took off 7 bases at V and 7 bases at J, with 14 bases between the two ends. The CDR3 totals 13 residues. The CDR3: CASTQLGVNEQFF. The CDR3 coding sequence is TGTGCCAGCACCCAGCTAGGGGTGAATGAGCAGTTCTTC.

The rearrangement joins TRBV5-1 to TRBJ1-3; the D is unclear. Deletions cut 4 bases from V and 4 bases from J, with 12 bases between. Germline V lookup: CDR1 SGHRS, CDR2 YFSETQ. The CDR3 sequence is 14 residues long. CDR3 in DNA: TGCGCCAGCAGCGTGAGCATTAACGGAAACACCATATATTTT. Amino acid sequence: CASSVSINGNTIYF.

The chain links TRBV6-5 to TRBJ2-7, with D possibly TRBD1 on 6 matching bases. V was trimmed by 7 bases and J by 5 bases, leaving 15 bases between them. Germline CDR1 is MNHEY and CDR2 is SVGAGI. CDR3 length: 13 amino acids. CDR3 sequence (DNA): TGTGCCAGCATCAACAGGGAAAGCGACGAGCAGTACTTC. This gives the protein CASINRESDEQYF.

This clone was found a few times. The gene calls are TRBV18 and TRBJ2-2, with 7 positions matching TRBD2. V trimming: 6 bases; J trimming: 7 bases; junction bases outside the gene matches: 14. The CDR3 runs 16 residues. CDR1 is KGHSH and CDR2 is LQKENI in the germline V gene. DNA for the CDR3: TGTGCCAGCTCTGAAGCCGGACTAGGTTTTGGCGGGGAGCTGTTTTTT. It translates to CASSEAGLGFGGELFF.

V is TRBV19 and J is TRBJ1-1; D call uncertain. The CDR3 consists of 15 residues. The germline gives CDR1 LNHDA, CDR2 SQIVND (reference sequence). V was pared by 3 bases and J by 0 bases, with 11 bases between. CDR3 sequence: CASSIRGRMNTEAFF. The CDR3, as DNA: TGTGCCAGTAGTATTAGAGGACGGATGAACACTGAAGCTTTCTTT.

This clone appeared a single time. This chain joins TRBV28 and TRBJ2-7; 10 nucleotides match TRBD1. The CDR3 is made up of 13 amino acids. Trimming removed 10 bases from V and 4 bases from J; junction bases left unmatched: 7. Per germline, CDR1 MDHEN and CDR2 SYDVKM. The CDR3: CATRDRGGYEQYF. CDR3 coding DNA: TGTGCCACCCGGGACAGGGGCGGGTACGAGCAGTACTTC.

The chain carries TRBV27 and TRBJ2-6; D ambiguous. Germline V lookup: CDR1 MNHEY, CDR2 SMNVEV (reference sequence). V lost 2 bases and J lost 0, with 5 bases in between. The CDR3 runs to 15 residues. As DNA, the CDR3 is TGTGCCAGCAGTTTAGTCTACTCTGGGGCCAACGTCCTGACTTTC. This gives the protein CASSLVYSGANVLTF.

The table lists this clone with a count of one. The rearrangement links TRBV28 to TRBJ2-7; D possibly corresponds to TRBD2 (5 bases). This CDR3 comprises 12 residues. Germline V gives CDR1 MDHEN, CDR2 SYDVKM. V was clipped by 6 bases and J by 6 bases, with 12 bases between them. The CDR3 loop is CASRTSLREQYF. CDR3 sequence (DNA): TGTGCCAGCAGAACTAGTCTTCGCGAGCAGTACTTC.

The J gene is TRBJ1-2, the V gene TRBV19; 9 positions match TRBD1. Trimming cost V 5 bases and J 3 bases; bases outside gene matches: 7. Germline assignment: CDR1 LNHDA and CDR2 SQIVND (reference sequence). The CDR3 has 15 residues. The CDR3 DNA reads TGTGCCAGTAGTCCCCGGGACAGGGTAGACTATGGCTACACCTTC. It specifies CASSPRDRVDYGYTF.

The genes are TRBV10-1 and TRBJ2-5; D gene uncertain. Germline CDR1 is WNHNN and CDR2 is SYGVQD (reference sequence). The V gene lost 6 bases and the J gene lost 8 bases, with 16 bases spanning the gap. The CDR3 runs 13 residues. CDR3 nucleotides: TGCGCCAGCAGCTCAGGAAGGCCGGGCACCCAGTACTTC. Translation: CASSSGRPGTQYF.

This clone occurred a few times. J is TRBJ1-1 and V is TRBV9; D remains unclear. The CDR3 is made up of 13 amino acids. V was shortened by 6 bases and J by 1 base, with 10 bases between the two germline ends. Germline V gene data show CDR1 as SGDLS and CDR2 as YYNGEE. The CDR3 protein is CASNNLGNTEAFF. Written as DNA, the CDR3 is TGTGCCAGCAACAACTTAGGGAACACTGAAGCTTTCTTT.

The chain links TRBV5-5 to TRBJ1-2; 7 bases line up with TRBD1. CDR3 length equals 13 residues. The germline V gene encodes CDR1 SGHKS and CDR2 YYEKEE (reference sequence). V was clipped by 0 bases and J by 8 bases; unmatched bases: 4. CDR3 region: CASSLEAGGGYTF. CDR3 nucleotides: TGTGCCAGCAGCTTGGAGGCAGGGGGAGGCTACACCTTC. Filled out from reference TRBV5-5 and TRBJ1-2, the complete variable domain reads DAGVTQSPTHLIKTRGQQVTLRCSPISGHKSVSWYQQVLGQGPQFIFQYYEKEERGRGNFPDRFSARQFPNYSSELNVNALLLGDSALYLCASSLEAGGGYTFGSGTRLTVV.

The rearrangement joins TRBV7-8 to TRBJ2-1, with TRBD2 matching 12 bases. Trimming took 4 bases from V and 6 from J; bases not matched to a gene: 19. Germline CDR1 reads SGHVS; CDR2 reads FQNEAQ. This CDR3 has 20 residues. The CDR3 region has the DNA TGTGCCAGCAGCTACCACCGCATTCCCCTGCTAGCGGGGGGGCGCAATGAGCAGTTCTTC. It codes for CASSYHRIPLLAGGRNEQFF. Drawing the rest from reference TRBV7-8 and TRBJ2-1, the complete variable domain is GAGVSQSPRYKVAKRGQDVALRCDPISGHVSLFWYQQALGQGPEFLTYFQNEAQLDKSGLPSDRFFAERPEGSVSTLKIQRTQQEDSAVYLCASSYHRIPLLAGGRNEQFFGPGTRLTVL.

This rearrangement joins TRBV6-1 to TRBJ1-3; no clear D gene. CDR3 length: 16 amino acids. V was clipped by 0 bases and J by 0 bases, with 9 bases between them. Germline CDR1 and CDR2: MNHNS and SASEGT. In DNA form, the CDR3 reads TGTGCCAGCAGTGAAGCATATCGACCCTCTGGAAACACCATATATTTT. Translated: CASSEAYRPSGNTIYF.

This sequence joins TRBV6-5 and TRBJ1-2, with a weak D call TRBD1 (5 bases). Trimming shortened V by 0 bases and J by 0 bases, and 5 bases separated the two germline ends. The length of the CDR3 is 14 residues. Germline lookup yields CDR1 MNHEY and CDR2 SVGAGI. CDR3 in amino acids: CASSYSGANYGYTF. The DNA for the CDR3 is TGTGCCAGCAGTTACTCAGGGGCTAACTATGGCTACACCTTC.

The chain combines TRBV5-1 with TRBJ2-2; D is possibly TRBD1 (6 bases). This CDR3 comprises 14 residues. Trimming removed 2 bases at V and 6 bases at J, with 11 bases between. Per the germline V gene, CDR1 is SGHRS and CDR2 is YFSETQ. The DNA for the CDR3 is TGCGCCAGCAGCTTCTACAGGGTTGCCGGGGAGCTGTTTTTT. Translated, it gives CASSFYRVAGELFF.

J is TRBJ1-6 and V is TRBV4-3; unclear D gene. With 0 bases removed from V and 8 bases from J, the gap between germline ends came to 11 bases. CDR1 is LGHNA, CDR2 YSLEER, per germline. This CDR3 comprises 15 residues. The CDR3 sequence is CASSQDRTAYSPLHF. For the CDR3, the DNA is TGCGCCAGCAGCCAAGACAGGACGGCGTATTCACCCCTCCACTTT.

The genes are TRBV7-9 and TRBJ1-6; no definite D call. Per the germline V gene, CDR1 is SEHNR and CDR2 is FQNEAQ (reference sequence). V lost 5 bases, J lost 10 bases, and 12 bases lay in between. The length of the CDR3 is 13 residues. Here the CDR3 DNA reads TGTGCCAGCAGCCCAGCACCCCGATCACCCCTCCACTTT. Its protein is CASSPAPRSPLHF.

The chain employs TRBV5-1 and TRBJ1-5; D remains unclear. V was shortened by 0 bases and J by 1 base, with 5 bases between the two germline ends. The length of the CDR3 is 14 residues. The germline CDR1 and CDR2 sequences are SGHRS and YFSETQ. The CDR3 is CASSLEGSNQPQHF. In nucleotides, the CDR3 is TGCGCCAGCAGCTTGGAGGGCAGCAATCAGCCCCAGCATTTT.

The chain recombines TRBV5-6 with TRBJ1-5, with 7 bases matching TRBD1. The CDR3 has 15 amino acids. The ends lost 4 bases at V and 5 bases at J; junction bases unmatched: 9. From germline, CDR1 is SGHDT and CDR2 YYEEEE. The chain's CDR3 is CASSQADRAYQPQHF. The DNA of the CDR3 is TGTGCCAGCAGCCAGGCAGACAGGGCTTATCAGCCCCAGCATTTT.